The 26 T cell receptor beta chains below come from one sample, sequenced in a study of T cell clusters in autoimmune cytopenias. Roughly 40,000 genome equivalents of blood DNA were amplified for TRB. TRB rearrangements were amplified by touch-down multiplex PCR with mixed TRB-A/B primers. TCRdb processed the multiplex PCR reads again and assigns one entry to each CDR3 protein, with no DNA. Its listing shows some 7,800 distinct CDR3 sequences. Sequenced: peripheral blood. These receptors were collected from a human donor with an autoimmune cytopenia or autoimmune hepatitis (not recorded which).

This chain connects TRBV5-1 to TRBJ1-2; TCRdb picks TRBD1, but there is no DNA to check that call. Germline V gives CDR1 SGHRS, CDR2 YFSETQ. CDR3 size: 16 residues. CDR3 region: CASSLVGAITRYGYTF.

This clonotype registers medium-sized by frequency. The rearrangement links TRBV20-1 to TRBJ2-7; lacking DNA, the TRBD1 call made by TCRdb goes unchecked. There are 14 residues in the CDR3. Germline lookup yields CDR1 DFQATT and CDR2 SNEGSKA (reference sequence). The CDR3 protein is CSALLGGTDYEQYF.

This clonotype is labeled medium-sized (0.01 to 0.1%) based on frequency. The rearrangement joins TRBV20-1 to TRBJ2-3; the TCRdb call, TRBD1, lacks DNA for checking. The germline gives CDR1 DFQATT, CDR2 SNEGSKA (reference sequence). The CDR3 runs to 16 residues. The CDR3 sequence: CSARPPAGTGQDTQYF.

The V call is TRBV5-5, the J call TRBJ2-1; there is no DNA to check the TCRdb D call of TRBD2. The CDR3 totals 18 residues. Germline V gene lookup returns CDR1 SGHKS and CDR2 YYEKEE (reference sequence). The CDR3 protein is CASSLGLAGGLGYNEQFF.

The chain combines TRBV5-1 with TRBJ1-1; TCRdb names TRBD1, which stays unverified in the absence of DNA. From germline, CDR1 is SGHRS and CDR2 YFSETQ. The CDR3 contains 15 residues. The CDR3 loop is CASSRTGQGNTEAFF.

This chain uses TRBV27 with TRBJ2-1; no DNA is available, so the TRBD1 call from TCRdb remains unchecked. The length of the CDR3 is 15 residues. Germline-derived CDR1 and CDR2 are MNHEY and SMNVEV (reference sequence). Here the CDR3 reads CASSLIGGRSNEQFF.

J is TRBJ1-1 and V is TRBV20-1; TCRdb calls TRBD1, which cannot be checked without DNA. CDR1 and CDR2 (germline): DFQATT, SNEGSKA (reference sequence). This CDR3 comprises 15 residues. The CDR3 region is CSASRTGALNTEAFF.

This clonotype is classed as medium-sized (0.01 to 0.1%) by frequency. The chain is built from TRBV30 and TRBJ2-7; TCRdb lists TRBD2, though no DNA is available to test this call. This CDR3 comprises 16 residues. Germline V gene sequence: CDR1 GTSNPN, CDR2 SVGIG (reference sequence). The CDR3 sequence: CAWSVGRLADNYEQYF.

Measured by frequency, this clonotype is medium-sized. The chain links TRBV12-3 or TRBV12-4 to TRBJ2-7; the TCRdb D gene call, TRBD1, has no DNA to confirm it. This CDR3 comprises 14 residues. This CDR3 reads CASSLEGQRYEQYF.

This clonotype registers medium-sized by frequency. The rearrangement uses TRBV11-2 and TRBJ2-7; with no DNA, the TCRdb D assignment of TRBD1 cannot be verified. The CDR3 sequence is 16 residues long. Germline CDR1 SGHAT, CDR2 FQNNGV. The CDR3 here is CASSPAQGASSYEQYF.

This rearrangement joins TRBV19 to TRBJ2-3; checking the TCRdb D call of TRBD1 is not possible without DNA. Germline V lookup: CDR1 LNHDA, CDR2 SQIVND (reference sequence). CDR3 length: 12 amino acids. The CDR3 is CASSLQGNTQYF.

The V call is TRBV7-9, the J call TRBJ1-5; the TCRdb call, TRBD1, lacks DNA for checking. The CDR3 consists of 15 residues. The germline CDR1 and CDR2 sequences are SEHNR and FQNEAQ (reference sequence). CDR3 sequence: CASSPGTGGSQPQHF.

The chain combines TRBV19 with TRBJ1-2; TCRdb gives TRBD1 as the D gene, but with no DNA this cannot be confirmed. CDR1 is LNHDA, CDR2 SQIVND, per germline (reference sequence). This CDR3 region has 15 residues. Here the CDR3 reads CASSTGQIFNYGYTF.

The rearrangement links TRBV5-1 to TRBJ2-7. The germline CDR1 and CDR2 sequences are SGHRS and YFSETQ. The CDR3 loop spans 13 amino acids. The chain's CDR3 is CASSLDGPYEQYF.

Judged by frequency, this clonotype is medium-sized (0.01 to 0.1%). Here the CDR3 reads CATSSGFGNTEAFF. The chain is built from TRBV15 and TRBJ1-1. Germline V gene lookup returns CDR1 LNHNV and CDR2 YYDKDF (reference sequence). CDR3 length: 14 residues.

This chain connects TRBV6-5 to TRBJ2-7. CDR1 is MNHEY, CDR2 SVGAGI, per germline. The CDR3 is 13 residues long. CDR3 in amino acids: CASSETVWGLQYF.

This clonotype is called medium-sized (0.01 to 0.1%) based on its frequency. This chain uses TRBV20-1 with TRBJ2-3. The CDR3 has 12 amino acids. Germline V lookup: CDR1 DFQATT, CDR2 SNEGSKA (reference sequence). CDR3 amino acids: CSARDWRDTQYF.

By frequency, this clonotype is medium-sized. This chain connects TRBV6-5 to TRBJ1-1; no DNA is available, so the TRBD1 call from TCRdb remains unchecked. The CDR3 totals 16 residues. Looked up from germline, CDR1 is MNHEY and CDR2 is SVGAGI. The CDR3 spells CASSQVQGLGNTEAFF.

By frequency, this clonotype is medium-sized. This chain links TRBV20-1 with TRBJ1-2. From germline, CDR1 is DFQATT and CDR2 SNEGSKA (reference sequence). There are 16 residues in the CDR3. The CDR3 here is CSASWAARALNYGYTF.

Measured by frequency, this clonotype is medium-sized (0.01 to 0.1%). J is TRBJ1-1 and V is TRBV7-9; no DNA is available, so the TRBD1 call from TCRdb remains unchecked. Germline CDR1 and CDR2: SEHNR and FQNEAQ (reference sequence). This CDR3 contains 15 residues. The CDR3: CASRYTGTGNTEAFF.

Measured by frequency, this clonotype is medium-sized. The J gene is TRBJ2-5, the V gene TRBV20-1; TCRdb gives TRBD2 as the D gene, but with no DNA this cannot be confirmed. Germline assignment: CDR1 DFQATT and CDR2 SNEGSKA (reference sequence). The CDR3 is made up of 12 amino acids. The CDR3 sequence: CSAAGLGETQYF.

The rearrangement joins TRBV5-1 to TRBJ1-5. The germline V gene has CDR1 SGHRS and CDR2 YFSETQ. This CDR3 is built from 13 residues. The CDR3 sequence: CASSYSPNQPQHF.

The rearrangement joins TRBV4-2 to TRBJ2-2; TCRdb gives TRBD2 as the D gene, but with no DNA this cannot be confirmed. The CDR3 consists of 17 residues. Germline V CDR1 and CDR2: LGHNA, YNFKEQ. This chain's CDR3 is CASSRLAGGTNTGELFF.

The chain recombines TRBV5-1 with TRBJ1-1. CDR3 size: 11 residues. The V gene's germline CDR1 is SGHRS and CDR2 YFSETQ. The chain's CDR3 is CASRRETEAFF. Supplemented by reference TRBV5-1 and TRBJ1-1, the full variable domain reads KAGVTQTPRYLIKTRGQQVTLSCSPISGHRSVSWYQQTPGQGLQFLFEYFSETQRNKGNFPGRFSGRQFSNSRSEMNVSTLELGDSALYLCASRRETEAFFGQGTRLTVV.

The chain is built from TRBV18 and TRBJ1-1; the TCRdb D gene call, TRBD1, has no DNA to confirm it. Germline V gives CDR1 KGHSH, CDR2 LQKENI. This CDR3 contains 13 residues. This CDR3 is CASSPGRNTEAFF.

This clonotype is deemed medium-sized by its frequency. CDR3 amino acids: CASSLRRGDSYNEQFF. The rearrangement uses TRBV7-3 and TRBJ2-1. Germline V CDR1 and CDR2: SGHTA, FQGTGA. This CDR3 comprises 16 residues. The whole variable domain, remainder taken from reference TRBV7-3 and TRBJ2-1, is GAGVSQTPSNKVTEKGKYVELRCDPISGHTALYWYRQSLGQGPEFLIYFQGTGAADDSGLPNDRFFAVRPEGSVSTLKIQRTERGDSAVYLCASSLRRGDSYNEQFFGPGTRLTVL.